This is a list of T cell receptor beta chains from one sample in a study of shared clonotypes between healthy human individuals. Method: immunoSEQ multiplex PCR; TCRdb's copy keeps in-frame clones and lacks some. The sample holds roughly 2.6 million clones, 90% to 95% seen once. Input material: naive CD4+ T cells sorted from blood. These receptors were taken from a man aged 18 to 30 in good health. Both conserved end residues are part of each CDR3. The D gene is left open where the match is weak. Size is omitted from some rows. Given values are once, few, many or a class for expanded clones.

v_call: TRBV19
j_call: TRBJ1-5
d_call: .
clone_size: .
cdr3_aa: CASRQTPPTVHSNQPQHF
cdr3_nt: TGTGCCAGTAGACAGACCCCCCCGACAGTTCATAGCAATCAGCCCCAGCATTTT

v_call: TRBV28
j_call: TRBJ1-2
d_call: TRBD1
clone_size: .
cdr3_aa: CASSPLGQAPYGYTF
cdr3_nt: TGTGCCAGCAGTCCCCTGGGACAGGCCCCCTATGGCTACACCTTC

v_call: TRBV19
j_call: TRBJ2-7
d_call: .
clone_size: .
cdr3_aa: CATADRSYEQYF
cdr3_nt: TGTGCCACCGCCGACAGATCTTACGAGCAGTACTTC

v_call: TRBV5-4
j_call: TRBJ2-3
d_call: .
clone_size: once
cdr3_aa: CASSRESRGADTQYF
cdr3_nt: TGTGCCAGCAGCCGAGAAAGTCGAGGGGCAGATACGCAGTATTTT

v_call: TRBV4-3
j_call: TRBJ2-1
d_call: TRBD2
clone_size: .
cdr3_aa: CASSQELAGGYEQFF
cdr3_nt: TGCGCCAGCAGCCAAGAACTAGCGGGAGGGTATGAGCAGTTCTTC

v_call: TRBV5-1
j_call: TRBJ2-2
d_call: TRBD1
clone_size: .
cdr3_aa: CASSVQGAQVGELFF
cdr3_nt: TGCGCCAGCAGCGTACAGGGGGCGCAAGTCGGGGAGCTGTTTTTT

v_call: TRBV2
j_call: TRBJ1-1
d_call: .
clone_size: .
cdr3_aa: CAISDGRQNTEAFF
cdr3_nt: TGTGCCATCAGTGATGGCAGGCAGAACACTGAAGCTTTCTTT

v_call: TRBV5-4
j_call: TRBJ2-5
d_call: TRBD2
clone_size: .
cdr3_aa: CASSLANGGAETQYF
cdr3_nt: TGTGCCAGCAGCTTGGCCAACGGGGGGGCGGAGACCCAGTACTTC

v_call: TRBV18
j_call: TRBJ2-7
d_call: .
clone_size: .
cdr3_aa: CASSPLGRGSYEQYF
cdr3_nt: TGTGCCAGCTCACCCTTGGGCAGGGGCAGCTACGAGCAGTACTTC

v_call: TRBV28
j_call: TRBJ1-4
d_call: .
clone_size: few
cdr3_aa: CASSIRQGLLFF
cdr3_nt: TGTGCCAGCAGTATCCGTCAGGGTTTGCTGTTTTTT

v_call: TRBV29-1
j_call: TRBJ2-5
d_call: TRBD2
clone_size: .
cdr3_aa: CSVGSSGGPRETQYF
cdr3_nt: TGCAGCGTTGGGAGTAGCGGGGGGCCAAGGGAGACCCAGTACTTC

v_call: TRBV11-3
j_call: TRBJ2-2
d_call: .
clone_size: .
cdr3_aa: CASSLGGRRWAGELFF
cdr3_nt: TGTGCCAGCAGCTTAGGTGGTAGGAGATGGGCCGGGGAGCTGTTTTTT

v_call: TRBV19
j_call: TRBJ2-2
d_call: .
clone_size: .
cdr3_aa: CASSRGEGFSTGELFF
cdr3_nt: TGTGCCAGTAGTAGGGGAGAGGGATTCTCCACCGGGGAGCTGTTTTTT

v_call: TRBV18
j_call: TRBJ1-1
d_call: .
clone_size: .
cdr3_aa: CASSPSEGYEAFF
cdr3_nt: TGTGCCAGCTCACCATCGGAGGGATATGAAGCTTTCTTT

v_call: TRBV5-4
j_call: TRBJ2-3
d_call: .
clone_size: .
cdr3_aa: CASSFQTDTQYF
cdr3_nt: TGTGCCAGCAGCTTCCAAACAGATACGCAGTATTTT

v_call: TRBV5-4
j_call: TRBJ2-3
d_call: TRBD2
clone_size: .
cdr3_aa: CASSLKLAGVTDTQYF
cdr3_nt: TGTGCCAGCAGCTTGAAACTAGCGGGAGTCACAGATACGCAGTATTTT

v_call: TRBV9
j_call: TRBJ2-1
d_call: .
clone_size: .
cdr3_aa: CASSARQTEYNEQFF
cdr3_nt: TGTGCCAGCAGCGCCCGCCAAACCGAGTACAATGAGCAGTTCTTC